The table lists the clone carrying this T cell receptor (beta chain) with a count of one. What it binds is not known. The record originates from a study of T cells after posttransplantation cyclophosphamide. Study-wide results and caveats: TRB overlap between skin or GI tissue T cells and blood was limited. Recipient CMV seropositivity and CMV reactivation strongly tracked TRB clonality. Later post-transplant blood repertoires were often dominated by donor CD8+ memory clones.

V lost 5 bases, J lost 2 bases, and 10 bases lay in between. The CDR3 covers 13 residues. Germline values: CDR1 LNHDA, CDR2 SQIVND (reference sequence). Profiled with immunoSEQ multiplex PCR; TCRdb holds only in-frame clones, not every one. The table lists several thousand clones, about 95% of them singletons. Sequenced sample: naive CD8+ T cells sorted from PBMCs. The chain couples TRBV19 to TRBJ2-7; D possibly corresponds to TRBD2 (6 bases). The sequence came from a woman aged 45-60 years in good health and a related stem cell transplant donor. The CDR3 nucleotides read TGTGCCAGTAGTGACGGGGGACCCTACGAGCAGTACTTC. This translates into CASSDGGPYEQYF.